The next 17 T cell receptor beta chains were all read from a single sample in a study of CD8+CD57+ T cells in acquired aplastic anemia. Genomic DNA, the template, was used for profiling of the TCR beta VDJ and CDR3. TCRdb redid the calling of the reads with MiXCR, one entry per CDR3 protein. The data contain approximately 190,000 distinct CDR3 sequences, 40% to 50% of them singletons. The patients chosen for sequencing had shown expansion of CD8+CD57+ cells (detected by flow cytometry). The sample comprised sorted CD4+, CD8+, or CD8+CD57+ T cells (not recorded which) from PBMCs. The receptors stem from a human donor with aplastic anemia.

The chain uses TRBV24-1 and TRBJ2-5; D unclear. The length of the CDR3 is 8 residues. CDR1 and CDR2 (germline): KGHDR, SFDVKD. The V end lost 12 bases, the J end lost 4 bases, and 2 bases lay between the germline ends. The CDR3 is CAAETQYF. The CDR3 DNA is TGTGCCGCAGAGACCCAGTACTTC.

This clonotype appeared many times. V gene TRBV4-1 combines with J gene TRBJ1-2, with no clear D. V was shortened by 1 base and J by 8 bases, with 17 bases between the two germline ends. The CDR3 runs 15 residues. The V gene's germline CDR1 is MGHRA and CDR2 YSYEKL. CDR3 nucleotide sequence: TGCGCCAGCAGCCAAGGTTCAGTACGCTCGGAGGGCTACACCTTC. This translates into CASSQGSVRSEGYTF.

This clonotype was found many times. The gene calls are TRBV19 and TRBJ1-2, with D unresolved. Germline CDR1 reads LNHDA; CDR2 reads SQIVND (reference sequence). The CDR3 length is 15 residues. V was pared by 6 bases and J by 1 base, with 15 bases between. Written as DNA, the CDR3 is TGTGCCAGTAGGGCCTCATCCGCCAATAACTATGGCTACACCTTC. Amino acids: CASRASSANNYGYTF.

This clonotype was recorded at least ten times. V and J are TRBV19 and TRBJ1-3; 7 bases match TRBD1. Unmatched junction bases numbered 9, after V lost 5 bases and J lost 8 bases. Looked up from germline, CDR1 is LNHDA and CDR2 is SQIVND (reference sequence). The CDR3 has 14 amino acids. CDR3 DNA: TGTGCCAGTAGTGTCGGGACAGTCGCTGACACCATATATTTT. It encodes CASSVGTVADTIYF.

Worth noting for this clonotype: This could be a read error, since a much larger clone is one nucleotide away. In this CDR3 the conserved last residue, phenylalanine or tryptophan, is missing, so a read error is likely. The gene calls are TRBV12-3 or TRBV12-4 and TRBJ2-1; D not certain. The CDR3 runs to 13 residues. The V end was cut by 6 bases, the J end by 2 bases, with 8 bases between. CDR3 in amino acids: CASSLRTYNEQFL. CDR3 nucleotides: TGTGCCAGCAGCCTCAGGACCTACAATGAGCAGTTCCTC.

The count of this clonotype is one. The rearrangement links TRBV25-1 to TRBJ2-1; 10 bases line up with TRBD2. The CDR3 loop spans 16 amino acids. Germline loops: CDR1 MGHDK, CDR2 SYGVNS. The V segment lost 4 bases and the J segment 7 bases; nucleotides outside the gene matches: 10. CDR3 sequence: CASSARSYSGRNEQFF. Here the CDR3 DNA reads TGTGCCAGCAGTGCTAGAAGTTATAGCGGGAGGAATGAGCAGTTCTTC.

CDR3 protein: CASSPTSGSGWETQYF. The DNA of the CDR3 is TGTGCCAGCAGCCCGACTAGCGGGAGCGGTTGGGAGACCCAGTACTTC. This sequence joins TRBV9 and TRBJ2-5; TRBD2 aligns across 12 bases. The CDR3 has 16 amino acids. Germline lookup yields CDR1 SGDLS and CDR2 YYNGEE. After removal of 4 bases from V and 5 bases from J, the junction contained 9 bases not matched to a gene.

Comment on this clonotype: This may be a read error: a much more frequent sequence differs by one nucleotide. The chain couples TRBV11-1 to TRBJ1-5; a weak D match, TRBD1 (6 bases). Trimming pared 1 base from V and 1 base from J, leaving 23 bases between. The germline CDR1 and CDR2 sequences are SGHAT and FQDESV (reference sequence). The length of the CDR3 is 20 residues. CDR3 nucleotides: TGTGCCAGCAGCTTAGTGGGGGGCTGGGGGGGCCGGTTCAGCAATCAGCCCCAGCATTTT. Translation: CASSLVGGWGGRFSNQPQHF.

There are a few counts of this clonotype. This rearrangement joins TRBV10-2 to TRBJ2-2; 8 bases fit TRBD2. The CDR3 length is 15 residues. Germline loops: CDR1 WSHSY, CDR2 SAAADI. The junction had 14 bases not matched to a gene; V was cut back by 9 bases and J by 8 bases. The CDR3 DNA is TGCGCCAGTTTTCCGGGACTAGGTCTGTCTGGGGAGCTGTTTTTT. Translation: CASFPGLGLSGELFF.

This clonotype was detected many times. V is TRBV12-3 or TRBV12-4 and J is TRBJ2-2; D call uncertain. V lost 2 bases and J lost 4, with 8 bases in between. CDR3 length: 14 residues. The CDR3 sequence is CASSLQRGTGELFF. CDR3 coding DNA: TGTGCCAGCAGTTTACAACGAGGCACCGGGGAGCTGTTTTTT.

This sequence joins TRBV2 and TRBJ1-2; D gene ambiguous. V was trimmed by 6 bases and J by 5 bases, leaving 16 bases between them. CDR1 and CDR2 (germline): SNHLY, FYNNEI. The CDR3 sequence is 14 residues long. This CDR3 reads CASSPPGPRYGYTF. The CDR3 region has the DNA TGTGCCAGCAGCCCCCCCGGTCCCCGATATGGCTACACCTTC.

In its sample, this clonotype was seen many times. This chain links TRBV12-5 with TRBJ2-7; the match to TRBD1 covers 7 bases. This CDR3 has 16 amino acids. V dropped 0 bases and J dropped 7; count of bases not matched to a gene: 12. Germline CDR1 is LGHNT and CDR2 is FRNRAP. The CDR3 DNA reads TGTGCTAGTGGTTTGGTAGGGACAGCCCGAATTATTGAGCAGTACTTC. It yields the protein CASGLVGTARIIEQYF.

This clonotype was counted many times. The chain uses TRBV6-1 and TRBJ1-1, with D possibly matching TRBD1 (6 bases). The V gene's germline CDR1 is MNHNS and CDR2 SASEGT. This CDR3 has 15 residues. The V end was cut by 2 bases, the J end by 4 bases, with 14 bases between. CDR3 loop: CASSERTVVRTEAFF. The CDR3 DNA is TGTGCCAGCAGTGAACGGACAGTGGTACGCACTGAAGCTTTCTTT.

The table lists this clonotype with many counts. The V and J genes are TRBV28 and TRBJ2-7; 9 bases are shared with TRBD2. The germline gives CDR1 MDHEN, CDR2 SYDVKM. The CDR3 has 13 residues. V dropped 6 bases and J dropped 5; count of bases not matched to a gene: 5. CDR3 DNA sequence: TGTGCCAGCAGGGCGGGAGGGAGCAACGAGCAGTACTTC. It translates to CASRAGGSNEQYF.

There are many counts of this clonotype. CDR3 region: CASSPPGARNTEAFF. CDR3 in DNA: TGTGCCAGCAGCCCCCCCGGGGCGCGAAACACTGAAGCTTTCTTT. The V gene is TRBV7-2, the J gene TRBJ1-1; tentatively, D is TRBD1 (5 bases). CDR1 and CDR2 (germline): SGHTA, FQGNSA. This CDR3 spans 15 amino acids. Between the trimmed V and J ends, which lost 5 bases and 2 bases, there was a span of 15 bases.

This clonotype came up once. The chain has TRBV13 and TRBJ2-7; D uncertain. The CDR3 length is 13 residues. Germline CDR1 and CDR2: PRHDT and FYEKMQ (reference sequence). Trimming removed 5 bases from V and 4 bases from J, with 12 bases in between. The CDR3, as DNA: TGTGCCAGCAGCATGACGTCCGGGTACGAGCAGTACTTC. Translating it yields CASSMTSGYEQYF. Full variable domain (remainder filled in from reference TRBV13 and TRBJ2-7): AAGVIQSPRHLIKEKRETATLKCYPIPRHDTVYWYQQGPGQDPQFLISFYEKMQSDKGSIPDRFSAQQFSDYHSELNMSSLELGDSALYFCASSMTSGYEQYFGPGTRLTVT.

The chain links TRBV6-2 or TRBV6-3 to TRBJ2-1; 12 bases are a match to TRBD1. V lost 6 bases to trimming and J lost 8 bases; unmatched junction nucleotides: 8. Germline CDR1 and CDR2: MNHEY and SVGEGT. CDR3 length: 15 amino acids. The CDR3 spells CASRVWDRGLDEQFF. Here the CDR3 DNA reads TGTGCCAGCAGGGTCTGGGACAGGGGGCTCGATGAGCAGTTCTTC.